This TCR beta chain derives from a study of naive and memory T cell subsets. Four PCR rounds used nested alpha and beta constant region primers plus the SP2 primer. Alpha and beta constant region primers primed reverse transcription for blood and skin samples. MiXCR was run by TCRdb on the 5' RACE reads, yielding one entry per CDR3 protein. The sample lists roughly 48,000 distinct CDR3 sequences, approximately 4.8% occurring once. In its sample, this clonotype was seen a few times. TCR cDNA received a 3' ligated oligonucleotide that carried a UMI. Input was roughly 1 to 1000 ng of DNase-treated total RNA without cell sorting. This clonotype was obtained from a female donor in good health.

The CDR3 protein is CSVEVLGKRLTDTQYF. The CDR3 DNA follows: TGCAGCGTTGAAGTGCTCGGCAAGCGGCTCACAGATACGCAGTATTTT. The genes are TRBV29-1 and TRBJ2-3; weak D call: TRBD2 (5 bases). V dropped 1 base and J dropped 2 bases, with 16 bases sitting between them. The CDR3 is 16 amino acids. Germline CDR1 reads SQVTM; CDR2 reads ANQGSEA.